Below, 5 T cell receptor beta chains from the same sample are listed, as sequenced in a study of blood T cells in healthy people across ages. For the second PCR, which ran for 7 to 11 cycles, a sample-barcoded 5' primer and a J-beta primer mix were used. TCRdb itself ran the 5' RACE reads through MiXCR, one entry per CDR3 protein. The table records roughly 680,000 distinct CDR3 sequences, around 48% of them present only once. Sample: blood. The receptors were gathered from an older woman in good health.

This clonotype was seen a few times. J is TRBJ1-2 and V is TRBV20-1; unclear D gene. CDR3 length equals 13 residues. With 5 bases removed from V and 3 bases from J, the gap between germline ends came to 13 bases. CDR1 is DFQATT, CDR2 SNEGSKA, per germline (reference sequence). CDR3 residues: CSASRSRYYGYTF. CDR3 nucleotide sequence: TGCAGTGCTTCCCGTAGTAGGTACTATGGCTACACCTTC.

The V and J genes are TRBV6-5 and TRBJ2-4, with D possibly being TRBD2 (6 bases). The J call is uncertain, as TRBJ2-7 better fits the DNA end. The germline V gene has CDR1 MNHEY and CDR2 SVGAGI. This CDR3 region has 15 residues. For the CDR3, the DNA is TGTGCCAGCAGTTACTCGCCGGGGGAAGGCTACGAGCAGTACTTC. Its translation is CASSYSPGEGYEQYF.

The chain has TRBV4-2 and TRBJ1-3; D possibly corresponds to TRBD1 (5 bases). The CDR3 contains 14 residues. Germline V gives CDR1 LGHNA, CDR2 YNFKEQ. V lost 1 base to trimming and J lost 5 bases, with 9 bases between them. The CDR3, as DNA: TGTGCCAGCAGCCAAGGAAGGGGCCGAAACACCATATATTTT. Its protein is CASSQGRGRNTIYF.

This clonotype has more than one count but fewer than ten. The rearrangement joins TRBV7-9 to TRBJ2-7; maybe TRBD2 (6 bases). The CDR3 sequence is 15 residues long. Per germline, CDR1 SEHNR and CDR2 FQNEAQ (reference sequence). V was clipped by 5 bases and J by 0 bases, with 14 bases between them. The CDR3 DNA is TGTGCCAGCAGCCCCCCGAGCGGGCCCTCCTACGAGCAGTACTTC. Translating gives CASSPPSGPSYEQYF. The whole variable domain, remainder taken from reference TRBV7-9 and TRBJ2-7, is DTGVSQNPRHKITKRGQNVTFRCDPISEHNRLYWYRQTLGQGPEFLTYFQNEAQLEKSRLLSDRFSAERPKGSFSTLEIQRTEQGDSAMYLCASSPPSGPSYEQYFGPGTRLTVT.

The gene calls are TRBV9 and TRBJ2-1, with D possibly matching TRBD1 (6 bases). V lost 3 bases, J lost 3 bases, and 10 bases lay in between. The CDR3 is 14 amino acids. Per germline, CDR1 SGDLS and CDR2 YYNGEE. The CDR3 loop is CASSDRDNYNEQFF. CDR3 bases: TGTGCCAGCAGCGACCGGGACAACTACAATGAGCAGTTCTTC.